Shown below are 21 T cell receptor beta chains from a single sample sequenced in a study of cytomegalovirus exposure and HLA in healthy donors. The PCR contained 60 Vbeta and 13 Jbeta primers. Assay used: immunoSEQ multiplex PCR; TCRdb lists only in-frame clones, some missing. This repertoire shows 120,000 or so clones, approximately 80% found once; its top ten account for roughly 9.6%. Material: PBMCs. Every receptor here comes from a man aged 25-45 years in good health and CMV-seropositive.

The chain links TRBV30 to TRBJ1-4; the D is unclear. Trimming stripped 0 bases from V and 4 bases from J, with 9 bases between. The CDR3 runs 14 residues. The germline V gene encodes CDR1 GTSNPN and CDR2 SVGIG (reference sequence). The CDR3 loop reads CAWSVGGFNEKLFF. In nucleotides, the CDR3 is TGTGCCTGGAGTGTAGGAGGTTTTAATGAAAAACTGTTTTTT.

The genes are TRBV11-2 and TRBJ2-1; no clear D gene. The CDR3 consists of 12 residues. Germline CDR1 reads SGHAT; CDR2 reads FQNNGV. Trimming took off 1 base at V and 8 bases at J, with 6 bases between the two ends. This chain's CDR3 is CASSLAEDEQFF. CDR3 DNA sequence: TGTGCCAGCAGCTTAGCAGAGGATGAGCAGTTCTTC.

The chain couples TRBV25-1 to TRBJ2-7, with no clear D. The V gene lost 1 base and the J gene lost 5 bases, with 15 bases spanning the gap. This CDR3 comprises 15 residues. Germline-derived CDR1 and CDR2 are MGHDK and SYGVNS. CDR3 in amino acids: CASSEFGALFDEQYF. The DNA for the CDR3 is TGTGCCAGCAGTGAATTTGGAGCCTTGTTCGACGAGCAGTACTTC.

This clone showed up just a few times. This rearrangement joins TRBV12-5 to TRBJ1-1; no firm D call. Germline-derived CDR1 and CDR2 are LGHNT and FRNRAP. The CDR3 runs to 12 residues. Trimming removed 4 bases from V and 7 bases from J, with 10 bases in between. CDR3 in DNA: TGTGCTAGTGGTTCCGCCTCCGGTGAAGCTTTCTTT. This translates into CASGSASGEAFF.

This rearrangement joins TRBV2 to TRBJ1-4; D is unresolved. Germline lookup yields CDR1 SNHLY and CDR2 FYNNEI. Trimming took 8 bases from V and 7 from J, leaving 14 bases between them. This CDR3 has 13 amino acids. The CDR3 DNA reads TGTGCCAGCGCGATGGGTTGGAGTGAAAAACTGTTTTTT. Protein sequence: CASAMGWSEKLFF. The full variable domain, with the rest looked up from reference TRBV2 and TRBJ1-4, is EPEVTQTPSHQVTQMGQEVILRCVPISNHLYFYWYRQILGQKVEFLVSFYNNEISEKSEIFDDQFSVERPDGSNFTLKIRSTKLEDSAMYFCASAMGWSEKLFFGSGTQLSVL.

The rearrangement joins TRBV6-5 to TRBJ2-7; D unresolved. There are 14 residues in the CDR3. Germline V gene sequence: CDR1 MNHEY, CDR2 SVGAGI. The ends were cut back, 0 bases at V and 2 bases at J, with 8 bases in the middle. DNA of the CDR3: TGTGCCAGCAGTTACTCTTACACGACCTACGAGCAGTACTTC. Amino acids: CASSYSYTTYEQYF.

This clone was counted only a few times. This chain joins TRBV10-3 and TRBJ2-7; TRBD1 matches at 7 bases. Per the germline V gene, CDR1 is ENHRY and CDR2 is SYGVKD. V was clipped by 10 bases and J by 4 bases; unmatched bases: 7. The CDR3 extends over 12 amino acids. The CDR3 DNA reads TGTGCCACCGGACAGGACCAATACGAGCAGTACTTC. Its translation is CATGQDQYEQYF.

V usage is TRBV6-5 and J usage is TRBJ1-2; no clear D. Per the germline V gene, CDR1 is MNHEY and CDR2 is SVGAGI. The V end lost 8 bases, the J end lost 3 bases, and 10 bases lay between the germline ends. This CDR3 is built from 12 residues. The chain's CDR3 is CASARHHYGYTF. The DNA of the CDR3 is TGTGCCAGCGCGAGACACCACTATGGCTACACCTTC.

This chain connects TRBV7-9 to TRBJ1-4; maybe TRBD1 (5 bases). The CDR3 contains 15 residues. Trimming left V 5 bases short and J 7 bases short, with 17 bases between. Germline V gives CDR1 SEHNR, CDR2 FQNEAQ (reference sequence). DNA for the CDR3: TGTGCCAGCAGCCAGGGCCCGACAAGAGCTGAAAAACTGTTTTTT. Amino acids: CASSQGPTRAEKLFF.

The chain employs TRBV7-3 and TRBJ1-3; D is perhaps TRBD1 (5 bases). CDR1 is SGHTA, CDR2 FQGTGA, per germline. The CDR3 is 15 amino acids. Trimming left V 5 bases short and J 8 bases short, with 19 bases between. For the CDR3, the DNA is TGTGCCAGCAGCCAAGCCCCAGGGACTGGGGACACCATATATTTT. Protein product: CASSQAPGTGDTIYF.

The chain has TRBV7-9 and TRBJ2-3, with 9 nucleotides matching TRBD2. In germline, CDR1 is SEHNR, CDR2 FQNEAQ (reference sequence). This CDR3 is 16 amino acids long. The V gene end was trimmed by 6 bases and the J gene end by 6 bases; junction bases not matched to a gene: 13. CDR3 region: CASSLAGRPRRDTQYF. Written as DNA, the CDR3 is TGTGCCAGCAGTCTAGCGGGGCGACCCCGGAGGGATACGCAGTATTTT.

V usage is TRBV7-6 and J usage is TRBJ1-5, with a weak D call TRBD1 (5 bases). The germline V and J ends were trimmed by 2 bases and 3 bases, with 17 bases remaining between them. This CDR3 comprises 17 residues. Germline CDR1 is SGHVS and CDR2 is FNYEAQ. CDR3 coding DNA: TGTGCCAGCAGCTTAACGAGTTCGGGGGACGTCAATCAGCCCCAGCATTTT. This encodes CASSLTSSGDVNQPQHF.

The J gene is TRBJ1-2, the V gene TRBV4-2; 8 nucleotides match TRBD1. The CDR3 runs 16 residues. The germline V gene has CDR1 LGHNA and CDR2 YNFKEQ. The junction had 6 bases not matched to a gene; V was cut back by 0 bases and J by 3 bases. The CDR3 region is CASSQDQGAWDYGYTF. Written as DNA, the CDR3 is TGTGCCAGCAGCCAAGATCAGGGGGCGTGGGACTATGGCTACACCTTC.

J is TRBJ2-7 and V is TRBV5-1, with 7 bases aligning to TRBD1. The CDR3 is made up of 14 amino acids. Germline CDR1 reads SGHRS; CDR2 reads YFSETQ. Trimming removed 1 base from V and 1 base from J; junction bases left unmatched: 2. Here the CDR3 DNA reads TGCGCCAGCAGCTTGATGGGACAGTCCTACGAGCAGTACTTC. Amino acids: CASSLMGQSYEQYF.

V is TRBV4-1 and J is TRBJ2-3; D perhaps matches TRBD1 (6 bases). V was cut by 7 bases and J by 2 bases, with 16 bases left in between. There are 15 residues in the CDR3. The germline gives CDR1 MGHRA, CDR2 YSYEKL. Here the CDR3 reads CASKWGPLNTDTQYF. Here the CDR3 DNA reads TGCGCCAGCAAGTGGGGGCCCCTCAACACAGATACGCAGTATTTT.

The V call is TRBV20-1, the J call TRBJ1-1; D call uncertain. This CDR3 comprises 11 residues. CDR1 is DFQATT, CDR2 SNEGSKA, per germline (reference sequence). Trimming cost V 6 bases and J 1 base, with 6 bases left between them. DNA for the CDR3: TGCAGTGCGTCCGGGAACACTGAAGCTTTCTTT. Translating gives CSASGNTEAFF.

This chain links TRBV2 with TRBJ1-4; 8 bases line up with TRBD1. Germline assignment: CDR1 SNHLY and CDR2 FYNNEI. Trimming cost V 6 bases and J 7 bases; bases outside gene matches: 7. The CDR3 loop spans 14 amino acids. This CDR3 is CASRSPDRAEKLFF. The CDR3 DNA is TGTGCCAGCAGAAGCCCGGACAGGGCTGAAAAACTGTTTTTT.

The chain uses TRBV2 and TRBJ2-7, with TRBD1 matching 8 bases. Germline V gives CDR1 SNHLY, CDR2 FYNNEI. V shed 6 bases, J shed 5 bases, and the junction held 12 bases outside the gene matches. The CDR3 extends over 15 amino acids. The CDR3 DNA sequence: TGTGCCAGCAGAGCTAGGATGGACAGGGCCCACGAGCAGTACTTC. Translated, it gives CASRARMDRAHEQYF.

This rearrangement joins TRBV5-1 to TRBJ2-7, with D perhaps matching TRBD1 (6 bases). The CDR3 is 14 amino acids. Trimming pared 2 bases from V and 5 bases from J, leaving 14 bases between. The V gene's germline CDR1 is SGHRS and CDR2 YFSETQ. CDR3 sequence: CASSLGEGVNEQYF. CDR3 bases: TGCGCCAGCAGCTTAGGAGAGGGGGTGAACGAGCAGTACTTC.

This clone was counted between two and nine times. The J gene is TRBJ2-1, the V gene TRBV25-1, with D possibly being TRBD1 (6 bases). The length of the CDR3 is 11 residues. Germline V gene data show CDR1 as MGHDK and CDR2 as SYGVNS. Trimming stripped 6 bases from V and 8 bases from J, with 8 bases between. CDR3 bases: TGTGCCAGCAGACAGGGCTATGAGCAGTTCTTC. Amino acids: CASRQGYEQFF.

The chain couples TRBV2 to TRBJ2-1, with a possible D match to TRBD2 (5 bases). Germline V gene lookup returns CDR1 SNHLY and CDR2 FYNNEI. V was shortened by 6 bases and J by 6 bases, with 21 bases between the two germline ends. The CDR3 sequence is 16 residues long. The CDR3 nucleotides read TGTGCCAGCAGCGCCTCGTCGTTTCGAGGACTCAATGAGCAGTTCTTC. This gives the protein CASSASSFRGLNEQFF.